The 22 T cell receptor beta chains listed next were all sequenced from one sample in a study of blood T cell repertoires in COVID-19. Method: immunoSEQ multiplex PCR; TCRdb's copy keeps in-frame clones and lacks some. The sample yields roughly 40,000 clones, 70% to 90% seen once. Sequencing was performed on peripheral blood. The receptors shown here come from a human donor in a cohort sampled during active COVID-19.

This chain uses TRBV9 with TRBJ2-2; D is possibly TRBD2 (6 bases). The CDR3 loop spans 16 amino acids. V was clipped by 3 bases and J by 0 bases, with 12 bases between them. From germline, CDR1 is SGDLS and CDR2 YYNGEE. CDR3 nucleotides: TGTGCCAGCAGCGGGAGGGACGGAGCGAACACCGGGGAGCTGTTTTTT. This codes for CASSGRDGANTGELFF.

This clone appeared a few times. The CDR3 loop is CAILRAPGTEAFF. CDR3 DNA sequence: TGTGCCATTCTACGGGCCCCGGGAACTGAAGCTTTCTTT. The V and J genes are TRBV6-5 and TRBJ1-1; D remains unclear. Trimming left V 10 bases short and J 5 bases short, with 17 bases between. Germline V lookup: CDR1 MNHEY, CDR2 SVGAGI. The CDR3 runs to 13 residues.

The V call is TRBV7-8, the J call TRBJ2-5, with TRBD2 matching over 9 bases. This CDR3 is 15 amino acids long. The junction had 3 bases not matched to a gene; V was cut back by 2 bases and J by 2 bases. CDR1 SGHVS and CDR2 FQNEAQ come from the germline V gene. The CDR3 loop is CASSLPLAGQETQYF. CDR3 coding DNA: TGTGCCAGCAGCTTACCCCTAGCGGGACAAGAGACCCAGTACTTC.

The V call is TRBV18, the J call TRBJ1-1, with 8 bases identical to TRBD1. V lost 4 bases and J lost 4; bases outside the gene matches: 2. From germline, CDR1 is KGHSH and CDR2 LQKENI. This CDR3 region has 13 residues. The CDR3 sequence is CASSQDRVTEAFF. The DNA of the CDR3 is TGTGCCAGCTCACAGGACAGGGTCACTGAAGCTTTCTTT.

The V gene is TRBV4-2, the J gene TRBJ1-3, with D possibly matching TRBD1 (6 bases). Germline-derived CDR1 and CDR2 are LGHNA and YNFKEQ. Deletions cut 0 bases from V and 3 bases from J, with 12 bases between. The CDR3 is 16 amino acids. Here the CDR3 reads CASSQEVAGVGNTIYF. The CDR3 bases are TGTGCCAGCAGCCAAGAGGTGGCAGGGGTTGGAAACACCATATATTTT.

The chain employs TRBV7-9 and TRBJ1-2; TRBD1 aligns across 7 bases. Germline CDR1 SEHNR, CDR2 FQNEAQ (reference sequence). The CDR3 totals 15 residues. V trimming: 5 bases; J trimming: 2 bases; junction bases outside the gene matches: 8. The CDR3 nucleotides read TGTGCCAGCAGCCCACAGGGGCAGGTGAACTATGGCTACACCTTC. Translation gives CASSPQGQVNYGYTF.

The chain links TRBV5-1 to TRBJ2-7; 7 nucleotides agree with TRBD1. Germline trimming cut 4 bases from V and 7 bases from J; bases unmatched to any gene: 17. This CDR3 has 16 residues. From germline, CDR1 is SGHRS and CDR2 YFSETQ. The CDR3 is CASSIPTGTLSKEQYF. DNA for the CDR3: TGCGCCAGCAGCATCCCGACAGGGACCCTTTCCAAAGAGCAGTACTTC.

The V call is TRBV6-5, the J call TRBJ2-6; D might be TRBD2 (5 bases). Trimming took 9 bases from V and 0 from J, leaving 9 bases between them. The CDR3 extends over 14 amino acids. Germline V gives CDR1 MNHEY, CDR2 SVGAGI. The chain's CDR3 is CASQRFSGANVLTF. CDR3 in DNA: TGTGCCAGTCAGCGGTTCTCTGGGGCCAACGTCCTGACTTTC.

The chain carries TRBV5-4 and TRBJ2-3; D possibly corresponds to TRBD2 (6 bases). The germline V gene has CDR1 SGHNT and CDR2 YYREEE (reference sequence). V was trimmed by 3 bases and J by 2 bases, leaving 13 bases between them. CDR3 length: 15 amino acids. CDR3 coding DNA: TGTGCCAGCAGCTCCCAGCGGGCGTCCACAGATACGCAGTATTTT. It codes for CASSSQRASTDTQYF.

The CDR3 protein is CASRDTLNSPLHF. The DNA for the CDR3 is TGTGCCAGCAGGGACACTCTAAATTCACCCCTCCACTTT. The chain couples TRBV6-5 to TRBJ1-6; D might be TRBD1 (5 bases). CDR3 length equals 13 residues. CDR1 and CDR2 from the germline V gene are MNHEY and SVGAGI. V lost 6 bases to trimming and J lost 7 bases, with 10 bases between them.

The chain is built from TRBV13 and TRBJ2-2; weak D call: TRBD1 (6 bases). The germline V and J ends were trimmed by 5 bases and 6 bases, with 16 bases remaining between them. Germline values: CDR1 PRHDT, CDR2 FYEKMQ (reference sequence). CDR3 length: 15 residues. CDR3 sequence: CASSRPGAGAGELFF. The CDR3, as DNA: TGTGCCAGCAGCCGACCAGGGGCTGGCGCCGGGGAGCTGTTTTTT.

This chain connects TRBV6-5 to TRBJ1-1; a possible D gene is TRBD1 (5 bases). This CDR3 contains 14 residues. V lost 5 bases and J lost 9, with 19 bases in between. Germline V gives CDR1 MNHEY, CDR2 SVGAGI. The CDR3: CASSTQTVIYKAFF. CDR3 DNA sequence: TGTGCCAGCAGTACCCAGACAGTAATCTATAAAGCTTTCTTT.

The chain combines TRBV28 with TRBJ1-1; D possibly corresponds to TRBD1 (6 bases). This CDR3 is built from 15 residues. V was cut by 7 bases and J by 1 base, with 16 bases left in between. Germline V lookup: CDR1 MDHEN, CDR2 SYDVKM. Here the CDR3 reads CASTVRGGGNTEAFF. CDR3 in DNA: TGTGCCAGCACCGTTCGGGGAGGGGGGAACACTGAAGCTTTCTTT.

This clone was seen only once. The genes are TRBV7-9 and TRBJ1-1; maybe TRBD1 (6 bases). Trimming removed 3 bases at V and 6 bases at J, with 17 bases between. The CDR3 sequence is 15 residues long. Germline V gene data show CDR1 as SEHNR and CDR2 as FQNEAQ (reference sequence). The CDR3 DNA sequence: TGTGCCAGCAGCTTCGCGGGGGGGGCGGGCGCTGAAGCTTTCTTT. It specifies CASSFAGGAGAEAFF.

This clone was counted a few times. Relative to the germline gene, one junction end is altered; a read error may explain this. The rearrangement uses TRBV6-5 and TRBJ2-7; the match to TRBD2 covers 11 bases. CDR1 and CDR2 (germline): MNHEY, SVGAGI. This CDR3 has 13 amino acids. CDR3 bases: TGTGCAAGCAAGACTAGCGGGGAGTACGAGCAGTACTTC. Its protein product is CASKTSGEYEQYF.

The DNA for the CDR3 is TGTGCCACCTGGAGCAGGGGTAATAATTCACCCCTCCACTTT. Its protein is CATWSRGNNSPLHF. J is TRBJ1-6 and V is TRBV27; possible D gene TRBD1, 6 bases. The CDR3 length is 14 residues. Trimming pared 10 bases from V and 5 bases from J, leaving 15 bases between. Germline values: CDR1 MNHEY, CDR2 SMNVEV (reference sequence).

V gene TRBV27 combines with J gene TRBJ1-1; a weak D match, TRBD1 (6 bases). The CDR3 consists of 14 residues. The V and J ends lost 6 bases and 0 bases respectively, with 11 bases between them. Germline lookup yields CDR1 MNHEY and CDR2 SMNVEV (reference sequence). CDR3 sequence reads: CASSQDRLNTEAFF. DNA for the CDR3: TGTGCCAGCAGCCAGGACAGATTGAACACTGAAGCTTTCTTT.

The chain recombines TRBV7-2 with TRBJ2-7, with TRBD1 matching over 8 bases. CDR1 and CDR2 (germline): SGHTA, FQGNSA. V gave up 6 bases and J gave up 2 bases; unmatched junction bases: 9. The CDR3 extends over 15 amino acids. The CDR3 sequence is CASSPQAGGAYEQYF. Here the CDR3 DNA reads TGTGCCAGCAGTCCCCAGGCAGGGGGCGCCTACGAGCAGTACTTC.

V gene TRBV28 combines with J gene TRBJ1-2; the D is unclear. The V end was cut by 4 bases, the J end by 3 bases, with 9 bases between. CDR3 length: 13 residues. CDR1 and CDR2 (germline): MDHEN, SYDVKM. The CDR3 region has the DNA TGTGCCAGCAGTTCGCGGGGTCACTATGGCTACACCTTC. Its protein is CASSSRGHYGYTF.

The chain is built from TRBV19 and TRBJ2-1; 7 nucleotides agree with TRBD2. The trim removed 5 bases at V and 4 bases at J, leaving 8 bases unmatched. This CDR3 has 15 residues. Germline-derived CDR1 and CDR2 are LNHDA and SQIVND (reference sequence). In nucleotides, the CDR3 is TGTGCCAGTAGTGCGATAGCGGGTAAATACAATGAGCAGTTCTTC. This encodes CASSAIAGKYNEQFF.

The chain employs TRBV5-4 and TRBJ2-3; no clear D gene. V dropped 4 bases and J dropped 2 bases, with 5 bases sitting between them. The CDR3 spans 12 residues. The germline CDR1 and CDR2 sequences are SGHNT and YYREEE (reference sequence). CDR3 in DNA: TGTGCCAGCAGCGACTCCACAGATACGCAGTATTTT. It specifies CASSDSTDTQYF.

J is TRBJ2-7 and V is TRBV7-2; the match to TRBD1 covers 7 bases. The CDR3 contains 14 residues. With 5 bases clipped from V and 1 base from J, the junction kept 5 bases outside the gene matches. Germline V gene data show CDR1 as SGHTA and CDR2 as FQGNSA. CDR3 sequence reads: CASSPDRRSYEQYF. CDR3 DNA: TGTGCCAGCAGCCCGGACAGGAGATCCTACGAGCAGTACTTC.